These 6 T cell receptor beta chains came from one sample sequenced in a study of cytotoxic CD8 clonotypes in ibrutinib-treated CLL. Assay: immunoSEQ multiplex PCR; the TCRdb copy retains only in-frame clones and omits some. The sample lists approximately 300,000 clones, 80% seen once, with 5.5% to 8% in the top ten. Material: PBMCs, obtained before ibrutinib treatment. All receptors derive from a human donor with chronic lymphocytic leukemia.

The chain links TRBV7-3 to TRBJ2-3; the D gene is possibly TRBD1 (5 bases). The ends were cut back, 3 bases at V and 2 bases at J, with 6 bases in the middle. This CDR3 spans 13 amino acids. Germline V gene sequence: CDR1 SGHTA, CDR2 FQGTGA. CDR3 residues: CASSFGATDTQYF. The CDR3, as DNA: TGTGCCAGCAGCTTTGGGGCCACAGATACGCAGTATTTT.

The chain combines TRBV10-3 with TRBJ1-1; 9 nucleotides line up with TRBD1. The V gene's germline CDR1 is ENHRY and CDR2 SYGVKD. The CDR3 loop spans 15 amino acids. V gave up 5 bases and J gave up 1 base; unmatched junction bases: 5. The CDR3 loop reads CAISSRQGENTEAFF. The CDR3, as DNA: TGTGCCATCAGTAGTAGACAGGGGGAGAACACTGAAGCTTTCTTT.

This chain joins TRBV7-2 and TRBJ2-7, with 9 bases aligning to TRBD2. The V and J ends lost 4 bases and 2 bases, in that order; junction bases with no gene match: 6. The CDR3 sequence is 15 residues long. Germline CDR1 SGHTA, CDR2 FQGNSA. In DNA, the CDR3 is TGTGCCAGCAGCTCGGGACTAGCTCTTGCCTACGAGCAGTACTTC. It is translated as CASSSGLALAYEQYF.

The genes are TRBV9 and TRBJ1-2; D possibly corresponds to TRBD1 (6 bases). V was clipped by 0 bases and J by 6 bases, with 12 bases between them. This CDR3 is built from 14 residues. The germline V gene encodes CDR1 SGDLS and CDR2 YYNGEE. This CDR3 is CASSVAYSGDGYTF. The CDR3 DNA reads TGTGCCAGCAGCGTAGCTTATTCAGGGGATGGCTACACCTTC.

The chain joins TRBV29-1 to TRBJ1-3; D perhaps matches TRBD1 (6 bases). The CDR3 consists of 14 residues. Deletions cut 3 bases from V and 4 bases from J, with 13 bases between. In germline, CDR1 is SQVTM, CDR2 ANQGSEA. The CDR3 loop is CSVEGHLTGNTIYF. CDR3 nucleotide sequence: TGCAGCGTTGAGGGACACCTTACCGGAAACACCATATATTTT.

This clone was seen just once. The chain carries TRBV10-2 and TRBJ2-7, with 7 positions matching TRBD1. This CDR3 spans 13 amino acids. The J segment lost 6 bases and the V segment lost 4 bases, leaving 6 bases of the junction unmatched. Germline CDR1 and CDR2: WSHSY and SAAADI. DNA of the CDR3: TGCGCCAGCAGTGGTGACAGGGTGGGCGAGCAGTACTTC. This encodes CASSGDRVGEQYF.